This T cell receptor (beta chain) came from a study of CD8+CD57+ T cells in acquired aplastic anemia. Whole-study findings and limits: Shared by patients and controls, 25 to 30 CD8+ CDR3s were abundant in patients.

Profiling that covered TCR beta VDJ and CDR3 relied on genomic DNA as its template. Each CDR3 protein gets one entry after TCRdb re-called the reads with MiXCR. The sample has 350,000 to 450,000 distinct CDR3 sequences; roughly 68% are singletons. Note on this clonotype: Antigen specificity is unknown.

The germline V and J ends were trimmed by 6 bases and 8 bases, with 20 bases remaining between them. This CDR3 has 14 amino acids. CDR1 SGHTA and CDR2 FQGNSA come from the germline V gene. The chain is built from TRBV7-2 and TRBJ2-7, with D perhaps matching TRBD2 (5 bases). The TCR comes from a human donor in good health, serving as a control. What was sequenced was sorted CD4+, CD8+, or CD8+CD57+ T cells (not recorded which) from PBMCs. The CDR3 region is CASRRTPQTAKQYF. The CDR3 nucleotides are TGTGCCAGCAGGAGGACTCCTCAAACCGCCAAGCAGTACTTC.